This is a list of T cell receptor beta chains from one sample in a study of T cells in Graves' hyperthyroidism and ophthalmopathy. TCRdb independently ran MiXCR on the multiplex PCR reads; one entry per CDR3 protein. The table includes roughly 500,000 distinct CDR3 sequences, around 42% detected once. Sequenced sample: peripheral blood or thyroid tissue (not recorded which). The receptors were gathered from an adult woman with Graves' disease, either hyperthyroidism or ophthalmopathy (not recorded which). CDR3s include the opening cysteine and the closing phenylalanine or tryptophan. D genes are given only for firm matches. Size tells how often a clone was seen (once, few, many) or the class of an expanded clone, and some rows leave it out.

>once|TRBV14|TRBJ2-6|-
TGTGCCAGCAGCCCGATCGCCCGCTCTGGGGCCAACGTCCTGACTTTC
CASSPIARSGANVLTF
>few|TRBV10-3|TRBJ1-1|TRBD1
TGTGCCATCAGTGACAAGGGACAGGGATCCACTGAAGCTTTCTTT
CAISDKGQGSTEAFF
>many|TRBV10-2|TRBJ2-7|TRBD1
TGCGCCAGCAAACGGACAGGGACCTCCTACGAGCAGTACTTC
CASKRTGTSYEQYF
>once|TRBV7-9|TRBJ2-7|TRBD2
TGTGCCAGCAGAGAGTCCGGGACTAGCGGTTCCTACGAGCAGTACTTC
CASRESGTSGSYEQYF
>few|TRBV7-9|TRBJ2-3|TRBD2
TGTGCCAGCAGCTTAGGCGGGAGAGCAGATACGCAGTATTTT
CASSLGGRADTQYF
>once|TRBV7-9|TRBJ2-2|-
TGTGCCAGCAGCTTAGCGCGGGGCTGGAACACCGGGGAGCTGTTTTTT
CASSLARGWNTGELFF
>-|TRBV20-1|TRBJ2-5|TRBD2
TGCAGTGCTAGAACGGGAGCGGGAGCGGGGGTCCAAGAGACCCAGTACTTC
CSARTGAGAGVQETQYF
>-|TRBV28|TRBJ2-7|TRBD2
TGTGCCAGCAGTTTGAAGGTGAAGACTAGCGGGAACGACTACGAGCAGTACTTC
CASSLKVKTSGNDYEQYF
>-|TRBV7-3|TRBJ1-1|-
TGTGCCAGCAGCTCCGGACGGTTTAACACTGAAGCTTTCTTT
CASSSGRFNTEAFF
>-|TRBV7-9|TRBJ1-2|-
TGTGCCAGCAGTCCTGACAGTCGATCCTACGAGCAGTACTTCTATGGCTACACCTTC
CASSPDSRSYEQYFYGYTF
>many|TRBV20-1|TRBJ2-2|-
TGCAGTGCTACCGCGGGCGCGGCCCCCAAGAGGGAGCTGTTTTTT
CSATAGAAPKRELFF
>-|TRBV7-2|TRBJ2-2|-
TGTGCCAGCAGCCCCATGGTGCTGAACACCGGGGAGCTGTTTTTT
CASSPMVLNTGELFF
>-|TRBV29-1|TRBJ2-2|-
TGCAGCGTTGGTCGGCCCGGGGAGCTGTTTTTT
CSVGRPGELFF
>-|TRBV2|TRBJ1-5|TRBD1
TGTGCCAGCAGTGAACCCGGGACAGTCTCCAATCAGCCCCAGCATTTT
CASSEPGTVSNQPQHF
>-|TRBV7-8|TRBJ1-5|-
TGTGCCAGCAGCTTAGACAGAAACGTTCAGCCCCAGCATTTT
CASSLDRNVQPQHF
>many|TRBV11-2|TRBJ2-7|TRBD1
TGTGCCAGCAGTTCTACAGGGGACGAGCAGTACTTC
CASSSTGDEQYF
>-|TRBV2|TRBJ1-5|-
TGTGCCAGCAAAACGGGCAATCAGCCCCAGCATTTT
CASKTGNQPQHF